The rows below give T cell receptor beta chains drawn from one sample of a study of blood T cell repertoires in COVID-19. Generated by immunoSEQ multiplex PCR, the TCRdb table keeps only in-frame clones and is missing some. This repertoire shows some 74,000 clones, more than 60% found once; its top ten account for approximately 9.2%. Input material: peripheral blood. The receptors come from a woman aged 50 to 60 with acute or convalescent COVID-19. The CDR3 runs from the conserved cysteine through the conserved F or W. D genes are given only for firm matches. Some rows mark clone size as missing; the rest say once, few, many or name a class of expanded clone.

TRBV7-2	TRBD2	few	TRBJ2-5	TGTGCCAGCAGCCGGGGGGGGGTTCAAGAGACCCAGTACTTC	CASSRGGVQETQYF
TRBV5-1	TRBD1	.	TRBJ1-1	TGCGCCAGCAGCCGACAGGGGGTTGGGGCCACTGAAGCTTTCTTT	CASSRQGVGATEAFF
TRBV5-5	TRBD2	.	TRBJ2-1	TGTGCCAGCAGCTTGGGGGCGGGAGGCTACAATGAGCAGTTCTTC	CASSLGAGGYNEQFF
TRBV10-3	TRBD2	.	TRBJ2-1	TGTGCCATCAGTGATGGACTAGCGGGAGCCGGGGGTGAGCAGTTCTTC	CAISDGLAGAGGEQFF
TRBV4-3	TRBD2	.	TRBJ2-2	TGCGCCAGCAGCCCCTCGGGACTAGCGGGAACCGCGAACACCGGGGAGCTGTTTTTT	CASSPSGLAGTANTGELFF
TRBV2	.	.	TRBJ2-2	TGTGCCAGCGGGGGACACTCGAACACCGGGGAGCTGTTTTTT	CASGGHSNTGELFF
TRBV9	TRBD1	.	TRBJ2-3	TGTGCCAGCACCGTGGACAGGAGAAGCACAGATACGCAGTATTTT	CASTVDRRSTDTQYF
TRBV6-4	TRBD1	.	TRBJ2-7	TGTGCCAGCAGTCCCGGGACAGGGGGAACTAGGGAGGTTAACGAGCAGTACTTC	CASSPGTGGTREVNEQYF
TRBV7-8	.	.	TRBJ2-7	TGTGCCAGCAGCTTAGGAGTGGAGGGACCCAGTTTCGCACACGAGCAGTACTTC	CASSLGVEGPSFAHEQYF
TRBV7-9	TRBD1	.	TRBJ2-1	TGTGCCAGCAGCATTCGATCCCGGGACAGGGAAGATTATGAGCAGTTCTTC	CASSIRSRDREDYEQFF
TRBV9	.	.	TRBJ1-2	TGTGCCAGCAGCGTAGGGGTAGAGACAAACAACTATGGCTACACCTTC	CASSVGVETNNYGYTF
TRBV30	TRBD1	.	TRBJ2-7	TGTGCCTGGAGTGTAAAGGGGGCCGTGAGCTACGAGCAGTACTTC	CAWSVKGAVSYEQYF
TRBV19	TRBD2	.	TRBJ2-1	TGTGCCAGTAGCACCCTAGCGGGAGGGTCCTACAATGAGCAGTTCTTC	CASSTLAGGSYNEQFF
TRBV5-8	TRBD1	.	TRBJ1-3	TGTGCCAGCAGCCCGGGACAGATCTCTGGAAACACCATATATTTT	CASSPGQISGNTIYF
TRBV7-2	.	.	TRBJ2-7	TGTGCCAGCAGCTTAACGGACAGATACGAGGTCCAGTTC	CASSLTDRYEVQF
TRBV6-5	TRBD1	.	TRBJ1-1	TGTGCCAGCAGGCAACAGGGGGCTATCAACACTGAAGCTTTCTTT	CASRQQGAINTEAFF
TRBV6-5	.	.	TRBJ1-1	TGTGCCAGCAGTAGTGTTAGGGGCGGAAGCACTGAAGCTTTCTTT	CASSSVRGGSTEAFF
TRBV6-1	TRBD2	once	TRBJ2-5	TGTGCCAGCAGTGAAGGAGGGTTAGCGGGGGGTAGAGAGACCCAGTACTTC	CASSEGGLAGGRETQYF
TRBV5-1	TRBD1	.	TRBJ1-5	TGCGCCAGCAGCCCCGGGACAGGGGGAGGCGGTCAGCCCCAGCATTTT	CASSPGTGGGGQPQHF
TRBV5-6	TRBD1	.	TRBJ1-2	TGTGCCAGCAGGTCCGGACAGGTAACGCGGGGCTACACCTTC	CASRSGQVTRGYTF
TRBV3-1/TRBV3-2	.	.	TRBJ1-5	TGTGCCAGCAGCCACACAGGGTATAGCAATCAGCCCCAGCATTTT	CASSHTGYSNQPQHF
TRBV6-5	.	.	TRBJ1-1	TGTGCCAGCAGCCTACAGGAGAACACTGAAGCTTTCTTT	CASSLQENTEAFF
TRBV6-6	.	.	TRBJ1-6	TGTGCCAGCAGTTACAACAGGGAGGGACTCCTCCACTTT	CASSYNREGLLHF
TRBV7-2	TRBD1	once	TRBJ2-3	TGTGCCAGCAGCCGGGGACAGGACACAGATACGCAGTATTTT	CASSRGQDTDTQYF
TRBV6-5	.	few	TRBJ2-7	TGTGCCAGCAGTTACCAGGGGTACGAGCAGTACTTC	CASSYQGYEQYF
TRBV15	TRBD1	.	TRBJ1-5	TGTGCCACCAGCAGAGACAGGGGGAAGCCCCAGCATTTT	CATSRDRGKPQHF
TRBV6-1	.	.	TRBJ1-5	TGTGCCAGCAGTGAAGCGGGTGGGGGGAGGCCCCAGCATTTT	CASSEAGGGRPQHF
TRBV19	.	.	TRBJ1-5	TGTGCCAGTAGTATGCAGGCAGGCGGGTCCAATCAGCCCCAGCATTTT	CASSMQAGGSNQPQHF
TRBV6-2/TRBV6-3	.	.	TRBJ1-5	TGTGCCAGCAGTTTAGTACAGATATACAATCAGCCCCAGCATTTT	CASSLVQIYNQPQHF
TRBV25-1	.	.	TRBJ2-5	TGTGCCAGCAGTGAACAGGGAGAGACCCAGTACTTC	CASSEQGETQYF
TRBV15	TRBD1	.	TRBJ1-5	TGTGCCACCAGCAGAGATTGGGAGACAGGGGTCCGCAATCAGCCCCAGCATTTT	CATSRDWETGVRNQPQHF
TRBV2	TRBD1	once	TRBJ1-5	TGTGCCAGCAGCTTTTGGACAGGTAGCAATCAGCCCCAGCATTTT	CASSFWTGSNQPQHF
TRBV5-1	TRBD1	.	TRBJ2-5	TGCGCCAGCAGCTTAGCTATTCGACAGGGCAGGGAGACCCAGTACTTC	CASSLAIRQGRETQYF
TRBV3-1/TRBV3-2	.	.	TRBJ2-7	TGTGCCAGCAGCCGGGGATCAGCGGTCGCCTACGAGCAGTACTTC	CASSRGSAVAYEQYF
TRBV11-2	.	.	TRBJ2-3	TGTGCCAGCAGCCCCCGCCCCGGTGGACTAACTACAGATACGCAGTATTTT	CASSPRPGGLTTDTQYF
TRBV30	.	once	TRBJ2-3	TGTGCCTGGAATCGTTTGGACCGGCGGGGCACAGATACGCAGTATTTT	CAWNRLDRRGTDTQYF
TRBV27	.	.	TRBJ1-5	TGTGCCAGCAGCCTGTGGGGGGATAGCAATCAGCCCCAGCATTTT	CASSLWGDSNQPQHF
TRBV10-3	.	.	TRBJ2-3	TGTGCCATCAGTGAGGCAGGGGTAGATACGCAGTATTTT	CAISEAGVDTQYF
TRBV18	TRBD2	once	TRBJ2-1	TGTGCCAGCTCACCGATCGACAGCGGGGACAATGAGCAGTTCTTC	CASSPIDSGDNEQFF
TRBV7-3	.	.	TRBJ2-7	TGTGCCAGCAGCCCATCCTCCTACGAGCAGTACTTC	CASSPSSYEQYF
TRBV3-1/TRBV3-2	TRBD2	.	TRBJ2-3	TGTGCCAGCAGCCAAGTTTCGTCGGGGGGGCTTTTGAGCTATTATTTT	CASSQVSSGGLLSYYF
TRBV7-3	TRBD2	.	TRBJ2-2	TGTGCCAGCAGCTTATTTGGGGGAGGGCTGGACGGGGAGCTGTTTTTT	CASSLFGGGLDGELFF
TRBV7-2	.	.	TRBJ1-3	TGTGCCAGCAGCTCAAGGGAGAGGGGAAACACCATATATTTT	CASSSRERGNTIYF
TRBV7-2	.	.	TRBJ2-6	TGTGCCAGCAGCTTAATCGGAGGAGGTTCGTCGGGGGCCAACGTCCTGACTTTC	CASSLIGGGSSGANVLTF
TRBV7-9	TRBD1	.	TRBJ1-2	TGTGCCAGCAGCCCGGACAGGGTTTGGGACTATGGCTACACCTTC	CASSPDRVWDYGYTF
TRBV5-4	TRBD1	.	TRBJ1-1	TGTGCCAGCAGCTCAGCTCGACAGGGGTTGAACACTGAAGCTTTCTTT	CASSSARQGLNTEAFF
TRBV11-2	.	.	TRBJ2-7	TGTGCCAGCAGCTCCTTCGGCGAGCAGTACTTC	CASSSFGEQYF
TRBV19	.	.	TRBJ1-4	TGTGCCAGTAGTATGAACAGAGATGAAAAACTGTTTTTT	CASSMNRDEKLFF